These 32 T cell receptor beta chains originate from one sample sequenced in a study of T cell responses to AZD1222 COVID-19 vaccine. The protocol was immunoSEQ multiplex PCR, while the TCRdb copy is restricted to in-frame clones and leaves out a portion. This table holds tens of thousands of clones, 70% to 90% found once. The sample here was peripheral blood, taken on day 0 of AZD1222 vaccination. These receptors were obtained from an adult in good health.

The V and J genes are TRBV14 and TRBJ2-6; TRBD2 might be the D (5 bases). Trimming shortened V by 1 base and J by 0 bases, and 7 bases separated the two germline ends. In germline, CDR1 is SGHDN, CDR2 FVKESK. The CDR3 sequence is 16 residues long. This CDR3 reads CASSQGGYSGANVLTF. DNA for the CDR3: TGTGCCAGCAGCCAAGGAGGGTACTCTGGGGCCAACGTCCTGACTTTC.

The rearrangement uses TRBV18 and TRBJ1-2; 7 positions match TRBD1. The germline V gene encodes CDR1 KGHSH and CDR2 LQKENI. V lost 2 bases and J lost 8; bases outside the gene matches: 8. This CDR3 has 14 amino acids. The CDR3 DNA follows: TGTGCCAGCTCACCAAACAGGGGTGCTGAGGGCTACACCTTC. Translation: CASSPNRGAEGYTF.

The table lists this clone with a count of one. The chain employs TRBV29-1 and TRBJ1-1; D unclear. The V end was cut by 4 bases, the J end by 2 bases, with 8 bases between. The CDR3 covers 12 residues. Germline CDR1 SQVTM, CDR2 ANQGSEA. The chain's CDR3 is CSVARANTEAFF. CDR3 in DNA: TGCAGCGTTGCTAGGGCCAACACTGAAGCTTTCTTT. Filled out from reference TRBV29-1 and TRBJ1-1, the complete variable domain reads SAVISQKPSRDICQRGTSLTIQCQVDSQVTMMFWYRQQPGQSLTLIATANQGSEATYESGFVIDKFPISRPNLTFSTLTVSNMSPEDSSIYLCSVARANTEAFFGQGTRLTVV.

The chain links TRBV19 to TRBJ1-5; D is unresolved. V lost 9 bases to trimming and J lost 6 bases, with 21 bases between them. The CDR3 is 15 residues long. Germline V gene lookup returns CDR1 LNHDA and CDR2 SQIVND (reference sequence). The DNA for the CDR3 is TGTGCCAGGCCCTACGAGGGCCCTCCTACTCAGCCCCAGCATTTT. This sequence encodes CARPYEGPPTQPQHF.

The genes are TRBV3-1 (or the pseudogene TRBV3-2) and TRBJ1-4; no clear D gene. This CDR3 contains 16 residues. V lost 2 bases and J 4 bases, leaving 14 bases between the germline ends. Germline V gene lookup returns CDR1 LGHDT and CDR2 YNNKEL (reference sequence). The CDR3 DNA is TGTGCCAGCAGCCAATCCACAGCTCCTATTAATGAAAAACTGTTTTTT. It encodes CASSQSTAPINEKLFF.

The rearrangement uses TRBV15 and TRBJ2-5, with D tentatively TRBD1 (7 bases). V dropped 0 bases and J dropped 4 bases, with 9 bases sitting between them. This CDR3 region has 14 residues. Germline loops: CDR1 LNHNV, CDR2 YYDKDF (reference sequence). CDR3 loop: CATSRDQGGETQYF. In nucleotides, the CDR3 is TGTGCCACCAGCAGAGACCAGGGGGGAGAGACCCAGTACTTC.

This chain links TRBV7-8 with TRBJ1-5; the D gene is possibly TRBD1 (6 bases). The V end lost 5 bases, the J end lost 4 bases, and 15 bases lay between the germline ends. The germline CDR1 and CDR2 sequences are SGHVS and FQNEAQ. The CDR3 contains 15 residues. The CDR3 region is CASSLHGQSNQPQHF. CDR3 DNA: TGTGCCAGCAGCCTCCACGGACAGAGTAATCAGCCCCAGCATTTT.

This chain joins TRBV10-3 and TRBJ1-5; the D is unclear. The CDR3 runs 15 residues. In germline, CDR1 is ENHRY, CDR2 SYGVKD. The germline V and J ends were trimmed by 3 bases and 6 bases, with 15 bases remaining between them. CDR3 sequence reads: CAISDLEGRGQPQHF. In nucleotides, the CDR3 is TGTGCCATCAGTGATTTGGAGGGCCGTGGTCAGCCCCAGCATTTT.

The CDR3 here is CASSWSGAEAFF. CDR3 nucleotide sequence: TGTGCCAGCAGCTGGTCGGGTGCTGAAGCTTTCTTT. The chain joins TRBV5-4 to TRBJ1-1; D is ambiguous. Germline values: CDR1 SGHNT, CDR2 YYREEE (reference sequence). V was clipped by 3 bases and J by 6 bases, with 9 bases between them. The CDR3 is 12 amino acids. Together with reference TRBV5-4 and TRBJ1-1, the CDR3 gives the full variable domain: ETGVTQSPTHLIKTRGQQVTLRCSSQSGHNTVSWYQQALGQGPQFIFQYYREEENGRGNFPPRFSGLQFPNYSSELNVNALELDDSALYLCASSWSGAEAFFGQGTRLTVV.

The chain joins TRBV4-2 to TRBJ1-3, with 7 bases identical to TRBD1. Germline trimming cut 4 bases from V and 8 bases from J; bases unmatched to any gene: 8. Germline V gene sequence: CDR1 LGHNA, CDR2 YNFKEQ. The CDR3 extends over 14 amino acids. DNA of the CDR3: TGTGCCAGCAGCCCCTCGTTCACAGGGGACACCATATATTTT. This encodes CASSPSFTGDTIYF.

DNA of the CDR3: TGTGCCAGTAGCCTCCTTGGGACAGGAGCCTACGAGCAGTACTTC. It encodes CASSLLGTGAYEQYF. The chain carries TRBV19 and TRBJ2-7; TRBD1 agrees at 8 bases. Trimming took 6 bases from V and 2 from J; bases not matched to a gene: 9. The CDR3 sequence is 15 residues long. The germline V gene has CDR1 LNHDA and CDR2 SQIVND (reference sequence).

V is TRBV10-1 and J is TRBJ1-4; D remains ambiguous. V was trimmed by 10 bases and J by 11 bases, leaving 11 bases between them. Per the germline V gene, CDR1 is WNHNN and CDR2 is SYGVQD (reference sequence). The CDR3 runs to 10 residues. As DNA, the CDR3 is TGCGCCACTGACGCTGACAAACTGTTTTTT. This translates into CATDADKLFF.

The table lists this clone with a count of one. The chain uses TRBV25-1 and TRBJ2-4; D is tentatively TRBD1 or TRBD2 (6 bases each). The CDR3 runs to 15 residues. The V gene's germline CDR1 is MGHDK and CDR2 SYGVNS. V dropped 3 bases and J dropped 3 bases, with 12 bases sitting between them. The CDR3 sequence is CASSEGGAGKNIQYF. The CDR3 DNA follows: TGTGCCAGCAGTGAGGGGGGCGCGGGCAAAAACATTCAGTACTTC.

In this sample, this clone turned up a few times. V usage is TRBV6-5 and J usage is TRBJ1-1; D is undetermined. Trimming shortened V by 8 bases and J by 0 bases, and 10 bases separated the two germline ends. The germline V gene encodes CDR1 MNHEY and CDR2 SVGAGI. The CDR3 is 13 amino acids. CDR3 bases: TGTGCCAGCGGAAGACCGGTGAACACTGAAGCTTTCTTT. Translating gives CASGRPVNTEAFF.

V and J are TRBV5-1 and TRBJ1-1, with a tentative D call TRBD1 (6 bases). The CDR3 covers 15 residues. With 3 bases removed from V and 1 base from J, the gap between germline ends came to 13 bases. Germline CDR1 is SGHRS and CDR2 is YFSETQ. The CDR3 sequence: CASSWTDSPNTEAFF. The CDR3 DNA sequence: TGCGCCAGCAGCTGGACGGACAGTCCGAACACTGAAGCTTTCTTT.

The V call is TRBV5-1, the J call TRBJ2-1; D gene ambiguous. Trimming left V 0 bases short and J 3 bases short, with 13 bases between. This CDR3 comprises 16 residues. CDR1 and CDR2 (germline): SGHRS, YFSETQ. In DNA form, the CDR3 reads TGCGCCAGCAGCTTGGTTCTCGGAGCCGTCTACAATGAGCAGTTCTTC. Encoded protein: CASSLVLGAVYNEQFF.

CDR3 nucleotide sequence: TGTGCCAGCAGTAGGGACGGATACGAGCAGTACTTC. Encoded protein: CASSRDGYEQYF. This rearrangement joins TRBV2 to TRBJ2-7; D possibly matches TRBD1 or TRBD2 (5 bases each). Germline V gene lookup returns CDR1 SNHLY and CDR2 FYNNEI. V was cut by 5 bases and J by 4 bases, with 9 bases left in between. The CDR3 is 12 amino acids. Based on the CDR3 plus reference TRBV2 and TRBJ2-7, the full variable domain is EPEVTQTPSHQVTQMGQEVILRCVPISNHLYFYWYRQILGQKVEFLVSFYNNEISEKSEIFDDQFSVERPDGSNFTLKIRSTKLEDSAMYFCASSRDGYEQYFGPGTRLTVT.

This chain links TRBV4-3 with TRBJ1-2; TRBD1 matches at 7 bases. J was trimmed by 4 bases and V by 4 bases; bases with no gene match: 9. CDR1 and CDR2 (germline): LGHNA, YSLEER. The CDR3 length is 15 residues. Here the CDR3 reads CASSPPDRPLYGYTF. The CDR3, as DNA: TGCGCCAGCAGCCCCCCGGACAGGCCACTCTATGGCTACACCTTC.

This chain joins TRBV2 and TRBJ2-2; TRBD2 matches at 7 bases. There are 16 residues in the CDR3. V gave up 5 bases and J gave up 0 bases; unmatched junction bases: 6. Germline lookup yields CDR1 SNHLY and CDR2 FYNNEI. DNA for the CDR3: TGTGCCAGCAGTAGAGAAGCGGGATCGAACACCGGGGAGCTGTTTTTT. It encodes CASSREAGSNTGELFF.

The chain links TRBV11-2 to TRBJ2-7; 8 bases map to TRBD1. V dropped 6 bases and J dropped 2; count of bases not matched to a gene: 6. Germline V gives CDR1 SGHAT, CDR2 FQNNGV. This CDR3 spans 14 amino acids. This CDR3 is CASSKRTGPYEQYF. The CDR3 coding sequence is TGTGCCAGCAGTAAGAGGACAGGGCCCTACGAGCAGTACTTC.

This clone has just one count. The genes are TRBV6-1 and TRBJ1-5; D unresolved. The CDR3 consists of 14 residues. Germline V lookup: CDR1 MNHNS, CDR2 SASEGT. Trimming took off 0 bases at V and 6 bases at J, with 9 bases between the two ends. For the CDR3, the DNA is TGTGCCAGCAGTGAAGCATTCCAAGGTCAGCCCCAGCATTTT. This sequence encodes CASSEAFQGQPQHF.

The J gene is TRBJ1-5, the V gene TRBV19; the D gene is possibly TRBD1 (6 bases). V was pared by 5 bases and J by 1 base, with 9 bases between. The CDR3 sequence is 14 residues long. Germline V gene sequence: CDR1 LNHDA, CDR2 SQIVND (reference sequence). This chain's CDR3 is CASSGQGSNQPQHF. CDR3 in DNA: TGTGCCAGTAGTGGTCAGGGGAGCAATCAGCCCCAGCATTTT.

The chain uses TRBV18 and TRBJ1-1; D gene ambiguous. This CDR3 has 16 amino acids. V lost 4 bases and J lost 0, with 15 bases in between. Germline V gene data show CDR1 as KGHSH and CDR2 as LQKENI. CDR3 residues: CASSHNPTYMNTEAFF. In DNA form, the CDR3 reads TGTGCCAGCTCACACAATCCGACGTACATGAACACTGAAGCTTTCTTT.

CDR3 in DNA: TGTGCCAGCAGCCTCCCCCCCCAACGAAAACTGTTTTTT. This sequence encodes CASSLPPQRKLFF. The genes are TRBV6-2 or TRBV6-3 and TRBJ1-4, with D uncertain. Trimming stripped 6 bases from V and 10 bases from J, with 15 bases between. Germline-derived CDR1 and CDR2 are MNHEY and SVGEGT. This CDR3 contains 13 residues.

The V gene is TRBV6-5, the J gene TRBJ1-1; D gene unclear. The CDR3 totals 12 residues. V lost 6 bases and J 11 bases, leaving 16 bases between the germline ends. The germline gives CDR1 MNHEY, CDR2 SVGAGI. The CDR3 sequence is CASSSPGLPAFF. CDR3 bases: TGTGCCAGCAGCTCTCCGGGATTGCCGGCTTTCTTT.

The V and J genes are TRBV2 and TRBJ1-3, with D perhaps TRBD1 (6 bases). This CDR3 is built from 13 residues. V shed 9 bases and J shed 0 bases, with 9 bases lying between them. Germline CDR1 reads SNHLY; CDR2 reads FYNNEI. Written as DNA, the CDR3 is TGTGCCAGTACAGGGAGCTCTGGAAACACCATATATTTT. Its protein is CASTGSSGNTIYF.

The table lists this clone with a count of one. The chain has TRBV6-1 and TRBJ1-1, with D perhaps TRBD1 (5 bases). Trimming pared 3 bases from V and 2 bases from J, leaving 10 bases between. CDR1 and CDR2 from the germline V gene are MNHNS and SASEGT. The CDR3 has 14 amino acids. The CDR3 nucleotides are TGTGCCAGCAGTGAGGCGGGGGGTAACACTGAAGCTTTCTTT. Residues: CASSEAGGNTEAFF.

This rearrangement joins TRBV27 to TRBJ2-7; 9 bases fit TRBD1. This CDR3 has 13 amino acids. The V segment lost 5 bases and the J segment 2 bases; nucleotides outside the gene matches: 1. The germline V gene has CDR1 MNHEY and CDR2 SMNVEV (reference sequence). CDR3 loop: CASSGTGTYEQYF. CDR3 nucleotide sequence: TGTGCCAGCAGTGGGACAGGGACCTACGAGCAGTACTTC.

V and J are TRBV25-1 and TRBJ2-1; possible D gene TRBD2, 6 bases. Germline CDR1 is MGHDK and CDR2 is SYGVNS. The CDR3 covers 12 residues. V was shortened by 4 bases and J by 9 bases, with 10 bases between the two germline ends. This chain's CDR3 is CASSVAGIEQFF. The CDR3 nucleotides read TGTGCCAGCAGTGTGGCGGGAATTGAGCAGTTCTTC.

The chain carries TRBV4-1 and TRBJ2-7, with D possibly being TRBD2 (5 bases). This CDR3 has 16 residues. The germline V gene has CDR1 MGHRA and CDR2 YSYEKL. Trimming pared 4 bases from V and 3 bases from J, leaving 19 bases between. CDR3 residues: CASSLSSGGLLYEQYF. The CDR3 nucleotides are TGCGCCAGCAGCCTGTCGTCGGGCGGGCTTCTCTACGAGCAGTACTTC.

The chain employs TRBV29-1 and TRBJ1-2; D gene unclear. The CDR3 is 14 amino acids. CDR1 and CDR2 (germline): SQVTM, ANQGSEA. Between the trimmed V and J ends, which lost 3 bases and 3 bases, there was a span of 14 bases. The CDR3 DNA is TGCAGCGTTGATAACAGCCCGCTACACTATGGCTACACCTTC. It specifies CSVDNSPLHYGYTF.

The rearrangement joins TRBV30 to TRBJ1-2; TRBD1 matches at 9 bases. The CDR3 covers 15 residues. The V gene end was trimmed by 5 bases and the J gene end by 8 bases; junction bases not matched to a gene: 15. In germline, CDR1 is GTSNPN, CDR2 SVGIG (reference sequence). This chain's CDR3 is CAWVVRDREVSGYTF. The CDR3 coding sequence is TGTGCCTGGGTAGTGAGGGACAGGGAAGTGAGCGGCTACACCTTC.